Listed here are 16 T cell receptor beta chains from one sample, sequenced in a study of beta chain features in type 1 diabetes. Study conclusions and caveats: All four CD4+ subsets from Type 1 diabetes patients carried moderately but significantly shorter TCRB CDR3s.

These receptors' antigens are unknown. The entirety of the isolated RNA underwent reverse transcription, so expressed TCRB transcripts were sequenced. Generated by immunoSEQ multiplex PCR, the TCRdb table keeps only in-frame clones and is missing some. The data contain about 740,000 clones, about an eighth of them singletons. The sequencing sample was made of naive CD4+ T cells from blood. The receptors derive from a man aged 18 to 30 with type 1 diabetes.

CDR3 residues: CASSSAGNYGYTF. The CDR3 nucleotides read TGTGCCAGCAGTTCGGCCGGTAACTATGGCTACACCTTC. The chain recombines TRBV6-6 with TRBJ1-2; no reliable D call. This CDR3 comprises 13 residues. Trimming cost V 4 bases and J 1 base, with 7 bases left between them. The germline gives CDR1 MNHNY, CDR2 SVGAGI (reference sequence).

The chain carries TRBV5-1 and TRBJ1-6; D is unclear. V was trimmed by 6 bases and J by 10 bases, leaving 11 bases between them. Germline V gives CDR1 SGHRS, CDR2 YFSETQ. The length of the CDR3 is 12 residues. CDR3 amino acids: CASTREGSPLHF. The CDR3 nucleotides are TGCGCCAGCACGCGGGAAGGCTCACCCCTCCACTTT. The variable domain in full, with the rest retrieved from reference TRBV5-1 and TRBJ1-6, is KAGVTQTPRYLIKTRGQQVTLSCSPISGHRSVSWYQQTPGQGLQFLFEYFSETQRNKGNFPGRFSGRQFSNSRSEMNVSTLELGDSALYLCASTREGSPLHFGNGTRLTVT.

The CDR3 is CASSATGTGTYEQYF. The CDR3 DNA reads as TGTGCCAGCAGCGCAACCGGGACAGGGACCTACGAGCAGTACTTC. The chain links TRBV28 to TRBJ2-7, with TRBD1 identical over 9 bases. The CDR3 runs to 15 residues. V lost 6 bases and J lost 2; bases outside the gene matches: 8. The germline CDR1 and CDR2 sequences are MDHEN and SYDVKM.

V usage is TRBV10-3 and J usage is TRBJ1-1; tentatively, D is TRBD1 (5 bases). Looked up from germline, CDR1 is ENHRY and CDR2 is SYGVKD. CDR3 length equals 14 residues. V shed 0 bases and J shed 5 bases, with 10 bases lying between them. CDR3 bases: TGTGCCATCAGTGAGTCTTCGGGGGGGACTGAAGCTTTCTTT. This codes for CAISESSGGTEAFF.

The chain links TRBV5-1 to TRBJ1-2; possibly TRBD1 for D (6 bases). CDR1 is SGHRS and CDR2 is YFSETQ in the germline V gene. The ends were cut back, 0 bases at V and 4 bases at J, with 10 bases in the middle. The CDR3 consists of 14 residues. The CDR3 DNA reads as TGCGCCAGCAGCTTGGCCGTACAGGGCTATGGCTACACCTTC. Protein sequence: CASSLAVQGYGYTF. The complete variable domain, with remaining parts taken from reference TRBV5-1 and TRBJ1-2, reads KAGVTQTPRYLIKTRGQQVTLSCSPISGHRSVSWYQQTPGQGLQFLFEYFSETQRNKGNFPGRFSGRQFSNSRSEMNVSTLELGDSALYLCASSLAVQGYGYTFGSGTRLTVV.

CDR3 DNA sequence: TGTGCCAGCAGTTTCGACAGGGGGAGGACTGAAGCTTTCTTT. This codes for CASSFDRGRTEAFF. The chain carries TRBV28 and TRBJ1-1; TRBD1 matches at 9 bases. The CDR3 has 14 amino acids. J lost 5 bases, V lost 3 bases, and 4 bases had no gene match. Germline CDR1 MDHEN, CDR2 SYDVKM.

In its sample, this clone was seen a few times. V usage is TRBV5-6 and J usage is TRBJ2-1, with D perhaps assigned TRBD1 or TRBD2 (5 bases each). Germline CDR1 SGHDT, CDR2 YYEEEE. The CDR3 runs to 15 residues. The V gene lost 0 bases and the J gene lost 12 bases, with 19 bases spanning the gap. CDR3 amino acids: CASSLGSRGERWQFF. For the CDR3, the DNA is TGTGCCAGCAGCTTGGGCTCACGAGGGGAGAGGTGGCAGTTCTTC.

This clone was observed a handful of times. The V call is TRBV4-1, the J call TRBJ2-2; possible D gene TRBD1, 5 bases. The CDR3 is 18 amino acids. V shed 4 bases and J shed 1 base, with 19 bases lying between them. The germline CDR1 and CDR2 sequences are MGHRA and YSYEKL. CDR3 sequence reads: CASSPSYGQGQNTGELFF. CDR3 coding DNA: TGCGCCAGCAGCCCTTCTTACGGACAAGGACAGAACACCGGGGAGCTGTTTTTT.

The chain joins TRBV7-9 to TRBJ1-2, with no clear D. Germline CDR1 is SEHNR and CDR2 is FQNEAQ (reference sequence). V lost 6 bases and J lost 8, with 13 bases in between. This CDR3 spans 12 amino acids. The CDR3 DNA is TGTGCCAGCAGAACCGGGCCGGGCGGCTACACCTTC. It specifies CASRTGPGGYTF.

This clone has a handful of counts. This chain links TRBV5-6 with TRBJ1-5, with D perhaps matching TRBD1 (6 bases). Trimming removed 4 bases from V and 0 bases from J, with 11 bases in between. Germline CDR1 and CDR2: SGHDT and YYEEEE. The CDR3 is 15 residues long. The CDR3 here is CASSQGQFSNQPQHF. As DNA, the CDR3 is TGTGCCAGCAGCCAGGGACAATTTAGCAATCAGCCCCAGCATTTT.

In its sample, this clone was seen a few times. DNA of the CDR3: TGTGCCAGCAGTTACCTCCATGAAGCTTTCTTT. Protein product: CASSYLHEAFF. V and J are TRBV6-5 and TRBJ1-1; no firm D call. V lost 2 bases, J lost 7 bases, and 5 bases lay in between. Per germline, CDR1 MNHEY and CDR2 SVGAGI. The CDR3 sequence is 11 residues long.

This chain links TRBV30 with TRBJ1-2, with TRBD1 identical over 11 bases. CDR3 size: 14 residues. Germline CDR1 GTSNPN, CDR2 SVGIG (reference sequence). V dropped 1 base and J dropped 3; count of bases not matched to a gene: 1. CDR3 nucleotide sequence: TGTGCCTGGAGTGGGACAGGGGGCGACTATGGCTACACCTTC. Its translation is CAWSGTGGDYGYTF.

The J gene is TRBJ2-5, the V gene TRBV10-3, with 11 nucleotides matching TRBD1. In germline, CDR1 is ENHRY, CDR2 SYGVKD. The CDR3 has 15 amino acids. The V segment lost 10 bases and the J segment 1 base; nucleotides outside the gene matches: 8. CDR3 loop: CATTGQGALQETQYF. CDR3 coding DNA: TGTGCCACCACTGGACAGGGGGCCCTCCAAGAGACCCAGTACTTC.

This clone came up a few times. The chain combines TRBV9 with TRBJ1-5; weak D call: TRBD1 (6 bases). The germline V gene encodes CDR1 SGDLS and CDR2 YYNGEE. Trimming removed 8 bases at V and 0 bases at J, with 12 bases between. The CDR3 spans 14 residues. CDR3 in amino acids: CARRLGGSNQPQHF. The CDR3 DNA reads as TGTGCCAGGCGGCTAGGGGGTAGCAATCAGCCCCAGCATTTT. Using reference TRBV9 and TRBJ1-5 for the parts outside the CDR3, the full variable domain is DSGVTQTPKHLITATGQRVTLRCSPRSGDLSVYWYQQSLDQGLQFLIQYYNGEERAKGNILERFSAQQFPDLHSELNLSSLELGDSALYFCARRLGGSNQPQHFGDGTRLSIL.

This clone has more than one count but fewer than ten. The chain joins TRBV7-9 to TRBJ2-1; 12 bases align to TRBD2. The CDR3 is 17 residues long. Germline CDR1 is SEHNR and CDR2 is FQNEAQ (reference sequence). V lost 1 base to trimming and J lost 2 bases; unmatched junction nucleotides: 3. The DNA of the CDR3 is TGTGCCAGCAGCTTAGACAGACTAGCGGGGGCCTACAATGAGCAGTTCTTC. Its translation is CASSLDRLAGAYNEQFF.

This clone was seen only a few times. The chain links TRBV14 to TRBJ1-6, with D unresolved. Trimming cost V 3 bases and J 7 bases, with 10 bases left between them. Germline V lookup: CDR1 SGHDN, CDR2 FVKESK. This CDR3 comprises 14 residues. In DNA, the CDR3 is TGTGCCAGCAGCCACCACGTCACAAATTCACCCCTCCACTTT. Residues: CASSHHVTNSPLHF.